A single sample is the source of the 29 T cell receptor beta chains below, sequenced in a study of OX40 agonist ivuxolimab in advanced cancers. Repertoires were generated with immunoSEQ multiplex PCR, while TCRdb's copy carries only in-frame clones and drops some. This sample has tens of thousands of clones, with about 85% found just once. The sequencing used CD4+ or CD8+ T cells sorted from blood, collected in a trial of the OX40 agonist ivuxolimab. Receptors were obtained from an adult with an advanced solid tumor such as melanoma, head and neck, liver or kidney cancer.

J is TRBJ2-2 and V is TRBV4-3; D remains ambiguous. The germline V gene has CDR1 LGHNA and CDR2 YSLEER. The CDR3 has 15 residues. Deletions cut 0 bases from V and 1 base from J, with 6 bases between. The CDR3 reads CASSQDLLNTGELFF. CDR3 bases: TGCGCCAGCAGCCAAGATTTACTGAACACCGGGGAGCTGTTTTTT.

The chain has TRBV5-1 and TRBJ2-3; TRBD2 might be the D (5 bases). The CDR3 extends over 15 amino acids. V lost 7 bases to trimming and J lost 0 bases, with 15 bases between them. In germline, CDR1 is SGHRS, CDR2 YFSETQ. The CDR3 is CASRRAGTSTDTQYF. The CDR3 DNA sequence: TGCGCCAGCCGCCGGGCGGGTACCAGCACAGATACGCAGTATTTT.

The CDR3 reads CASSHTPGQNYEQYF. For the CDR3, the DNA is TGCGCCAGCAGCCACACCCCGGGACAGAACTACGAGCAGTACTTC. The chain combines TRBV4-3 with TRBJ2-7, with 7 positions matching TRBD1. Germline CDR1 reads LGHNA; CDR2 reads YSLEER. The V gene end was trimmed by 3 bases and the J gene end by 3 bases; junction bases not matched to a gene: 8. The CDR3 has 15 residues.

The CDR3 nucleotides read TGTGCCAGCAGTCGAGGGGCAGGGGGTTCACCCCTCCACTTT. Encoded protein: CASSRGAGGSPLHF. The V call is TRBV27, the J call TRBJ1-6; TRBD1 matches at 7 bases. In germline, CDR1 is MNHEY, CDR2 SMNVEV (reference sequence). The junction had 7 bases not matched to a gene; V was cut back by 5 bases and J by 9 bases. This CDR3 contains 14 residues.

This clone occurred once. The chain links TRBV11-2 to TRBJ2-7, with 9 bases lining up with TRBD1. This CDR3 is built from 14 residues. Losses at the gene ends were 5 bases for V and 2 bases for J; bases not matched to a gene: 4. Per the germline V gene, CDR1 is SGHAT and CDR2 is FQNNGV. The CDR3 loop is CASSPGQGTYEQYF. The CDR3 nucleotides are TGTGCCAGCAGCCCGGGACAGGGTACCTACGAGCAGTACTTC.

The CDR3: CASSLELAGGTETQYF. For the CDR3, the DNA is TGCGCCAGCAGCTTGGAACTAGCGGGAGGGACAGAGACCCAGTACTTC. The V call is TRBV5-1, the J call TRBJ2-5, with 13 bases identical to TRBD2. V dropped 0 bases and J dropped 4; count of bases not matched to a gene: 3. Germline lookup yields CDR1 SGHRS and CDR2 YFSETQ. CDR3 size: 16 residues.

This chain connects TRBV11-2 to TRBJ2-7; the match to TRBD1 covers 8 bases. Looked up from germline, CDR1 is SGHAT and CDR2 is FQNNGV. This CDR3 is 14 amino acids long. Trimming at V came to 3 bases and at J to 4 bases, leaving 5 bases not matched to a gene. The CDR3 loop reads CASSFQGARYEQYF. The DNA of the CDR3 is TGTGCCAGCAGCTTCCAGGGGGCGCGGTACGAGCAGTACTTC. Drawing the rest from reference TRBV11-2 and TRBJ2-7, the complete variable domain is EAGVAQSPRYKIIEKRQSVAFWCNPISGHATLYWYQQILGQGPKLLIQFQNNGVVDDSQLPKDRFSAERLKGVDSTLKIQPAKLEDSAVYLCASSFQGARYEQYFGPGTRLTVT.

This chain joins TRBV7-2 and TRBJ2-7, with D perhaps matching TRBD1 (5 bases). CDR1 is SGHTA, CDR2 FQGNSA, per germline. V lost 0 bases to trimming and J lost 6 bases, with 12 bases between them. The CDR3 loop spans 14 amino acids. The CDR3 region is CASSLAQGSVEQYF. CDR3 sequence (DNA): TGTGCCAGCAGCTTAGCGCAGGGTTCGGTCGAGCAGTACTTC.

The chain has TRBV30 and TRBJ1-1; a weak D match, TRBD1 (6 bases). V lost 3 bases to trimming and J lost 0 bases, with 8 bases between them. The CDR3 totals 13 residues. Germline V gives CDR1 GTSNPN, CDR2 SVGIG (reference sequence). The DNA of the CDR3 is TGTGCCTGGAGGGGACACATGAACACTGAAGCTTTCTTT. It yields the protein CAWRGHMNTEAFF.

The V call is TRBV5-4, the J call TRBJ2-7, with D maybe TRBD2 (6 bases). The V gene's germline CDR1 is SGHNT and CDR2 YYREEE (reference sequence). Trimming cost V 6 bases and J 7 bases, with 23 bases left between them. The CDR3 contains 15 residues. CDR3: CASMRDLAPSREQYF. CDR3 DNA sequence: TGTGCCAGCATGCGGGACCTAGCTCCATCGCGGGAGCAGTACTTC. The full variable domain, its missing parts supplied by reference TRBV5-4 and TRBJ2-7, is ETGVTQSPTHLIKTRGQQVTLRCSSQSGHNTVSWYQQALGQGPQFIFQYYREEENGRGNFPPRFSGLQFPNYSSELNVNALELDDSALYLCASMRDLAPSREQYFGPGTRLTVT.

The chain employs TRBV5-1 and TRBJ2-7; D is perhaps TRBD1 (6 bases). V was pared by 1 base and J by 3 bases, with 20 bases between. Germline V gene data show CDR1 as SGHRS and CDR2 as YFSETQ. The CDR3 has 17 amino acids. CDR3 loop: CASSLSPSGHPSYEQYF. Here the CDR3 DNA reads TGCGCCAGCAGCTTGAGCCCTTCGGGACACCCAAGCTACGAGCAGTACTTC.

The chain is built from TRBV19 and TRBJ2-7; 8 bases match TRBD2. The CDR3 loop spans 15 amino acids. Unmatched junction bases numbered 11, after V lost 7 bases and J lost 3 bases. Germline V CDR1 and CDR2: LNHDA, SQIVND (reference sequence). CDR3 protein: CASKPGGPTFYEQYF. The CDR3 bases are TGTGCCAGTAAGCCGGGGGGGCCTACTTTCTACGAGCAGTACTTC.

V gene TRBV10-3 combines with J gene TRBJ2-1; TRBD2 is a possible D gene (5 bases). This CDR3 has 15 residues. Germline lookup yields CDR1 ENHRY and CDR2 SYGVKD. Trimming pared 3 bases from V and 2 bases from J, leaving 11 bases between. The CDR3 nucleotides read TGTGCCATCAGTGATAGATCGGGGACCTACAATGAGCAGTTCTTC. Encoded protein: CAISDRSGTYNEQFF.

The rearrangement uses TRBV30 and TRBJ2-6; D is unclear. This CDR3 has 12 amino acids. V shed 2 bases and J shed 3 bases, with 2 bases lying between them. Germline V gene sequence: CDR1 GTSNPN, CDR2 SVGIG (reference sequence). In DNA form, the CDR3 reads TGTGCCTGGAGTAATGGGGCCAACGTCCTGACTTTC. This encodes CAWSNGANVLTF.

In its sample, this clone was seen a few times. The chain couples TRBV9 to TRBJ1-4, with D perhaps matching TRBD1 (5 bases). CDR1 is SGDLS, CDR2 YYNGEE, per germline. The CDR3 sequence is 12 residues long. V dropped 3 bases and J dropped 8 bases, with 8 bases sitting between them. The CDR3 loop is CASSGQTEKLFF. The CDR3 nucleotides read TGTGCCAGCAGCGGACAGACGGAAAAACTGTTTTTT.

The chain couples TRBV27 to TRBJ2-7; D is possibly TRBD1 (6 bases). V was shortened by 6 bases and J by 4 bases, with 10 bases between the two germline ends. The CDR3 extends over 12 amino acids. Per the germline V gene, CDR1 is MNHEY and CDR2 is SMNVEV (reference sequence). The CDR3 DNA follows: TGTGCCAGCAGAACCGGGACATACGAGCAGTACTTC. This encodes CASRTGTYEQYF.

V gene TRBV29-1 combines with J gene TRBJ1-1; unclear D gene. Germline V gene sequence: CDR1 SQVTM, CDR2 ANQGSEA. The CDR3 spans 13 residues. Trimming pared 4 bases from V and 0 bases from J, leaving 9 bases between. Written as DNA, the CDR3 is TGCAGCGTTGCGGCACAGATGAACACTGAAGCTTTCTTT. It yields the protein CSVAAQMNTEAFF.

The DNA of the CDR3 is TGTGCCAGCTCACCTACCGGGACTAGGAACAATGAGCAGTTCTTC. The encoded protein is CASSPTGTRNNEQFF. This chain connects TRBV18 to TRBJ2-1; 8 bases are a match to TRBD2. This CDR3 is 15 amino acids long. Unmatched junction bases numbered 6, after V lost 3 bases and J lost 5 bases. Germline V lookup: CDR1 KGHSH, CDR2 LQKENI.

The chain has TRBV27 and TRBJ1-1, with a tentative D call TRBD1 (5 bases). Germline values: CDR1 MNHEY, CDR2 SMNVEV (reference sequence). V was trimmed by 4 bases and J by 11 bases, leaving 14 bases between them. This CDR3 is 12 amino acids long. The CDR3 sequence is CASSSRQHEAFF. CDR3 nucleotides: TGTGCCAGCAGTTCTCGACAGCATGAGGCTTTCTTT.

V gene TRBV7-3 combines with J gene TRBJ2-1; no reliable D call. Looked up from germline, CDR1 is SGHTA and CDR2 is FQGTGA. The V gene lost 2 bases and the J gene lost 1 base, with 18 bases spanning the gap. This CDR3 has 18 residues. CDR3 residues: CASSLWGKGPDSYNEQFF. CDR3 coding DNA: TGTGCCAGCAGCTTATGGGGTAAGGGCCCGGATTCCTACAATGAGCAGTTCTTC.

CDR3 nucleotides: TGTGCCAGCAGTTTTCCGGCTAGTGAGCAGTTCTTC. Translating it yields CASSFPASEQFF. This rearrangement joins TRBV27 to TRBJ2-1; D not resolved. This CDR3 region has 12 residues. Trimming removed 3 bases from V and 9 bases from J, with 9 bases in between. Germline-derived CDR1 and CDR2 are MNHEY and SMNVEV (reference sequence).

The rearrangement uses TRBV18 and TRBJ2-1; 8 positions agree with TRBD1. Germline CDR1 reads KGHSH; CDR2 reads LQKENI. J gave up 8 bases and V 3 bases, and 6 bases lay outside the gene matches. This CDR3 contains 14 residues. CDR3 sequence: CASSPRTGSHEQFF. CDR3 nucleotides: TGTGCCAGCTCACCCCGGACAGGGTCTCATGAGCAGTTCTTC.

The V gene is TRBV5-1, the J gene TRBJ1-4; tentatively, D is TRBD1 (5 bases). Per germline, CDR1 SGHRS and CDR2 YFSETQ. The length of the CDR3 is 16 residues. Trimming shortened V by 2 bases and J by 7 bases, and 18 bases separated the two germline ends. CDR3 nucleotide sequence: TGCGCCAGCAGCTTAACGTCGGCAGGGCTTAGTGAAAAACTGTTTTTT. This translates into CASSLTSAGLSEKLFF.

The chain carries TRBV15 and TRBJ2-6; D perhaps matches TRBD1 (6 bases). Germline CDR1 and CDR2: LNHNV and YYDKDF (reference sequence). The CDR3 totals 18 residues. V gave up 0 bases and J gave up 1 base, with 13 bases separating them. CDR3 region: CATSRDQGLPSGANVLTF. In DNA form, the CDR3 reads TGTGCCACCAGCAGAGATCAGGGGCTCCCGTCTGGGGCCAACGTCCTGACTTTC. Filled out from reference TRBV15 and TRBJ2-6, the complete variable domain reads DAMVIQNPRYQVTQFGKPVTLSCSQTLNHNVMYWYQQKSSQAPKLLFHYYDKDFNNEADTPDNFQSRRPNTSFCFLDIRSPGLGDTAMYLCATSRDQGLPSGANVLTFGAGSRLTVL.

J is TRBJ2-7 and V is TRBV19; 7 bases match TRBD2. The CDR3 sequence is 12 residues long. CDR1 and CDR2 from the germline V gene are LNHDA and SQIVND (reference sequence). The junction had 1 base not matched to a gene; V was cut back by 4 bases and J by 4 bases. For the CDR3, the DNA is TGTGCCAGTAGTACTAGCGGATACGAGCAGTACTTC. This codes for CASSTSGYEQYF. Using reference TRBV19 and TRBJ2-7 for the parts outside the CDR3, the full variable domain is DGGITQSPKYLFRKEGQNVTLSCEQNLNHDAMYWYRQDPGQGLRLIYYSQIVNDFQKGDIAEGYSVSREKKESFPLTVTSAQKNPTAFYLCASSTSGYEQYFGPGTRLTVT.

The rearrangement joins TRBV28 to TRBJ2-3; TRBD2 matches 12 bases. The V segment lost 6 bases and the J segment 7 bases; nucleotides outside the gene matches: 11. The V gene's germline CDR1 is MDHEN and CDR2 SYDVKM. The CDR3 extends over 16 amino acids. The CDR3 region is CASRPTSGRLVYTQYF. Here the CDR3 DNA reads TGTGCCAGCAGGCCGACTAGCGGGAGACTAGTGTATACGCAGTATTTT.

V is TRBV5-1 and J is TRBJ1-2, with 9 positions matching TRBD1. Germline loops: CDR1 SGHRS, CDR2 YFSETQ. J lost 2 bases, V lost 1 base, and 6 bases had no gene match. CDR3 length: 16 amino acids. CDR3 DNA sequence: TGCGCCAGCAGCTTGCAACAGGGGGCGACAAACTATGGCTACACCTTC. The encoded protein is CASSLQQGATNYGYTF.

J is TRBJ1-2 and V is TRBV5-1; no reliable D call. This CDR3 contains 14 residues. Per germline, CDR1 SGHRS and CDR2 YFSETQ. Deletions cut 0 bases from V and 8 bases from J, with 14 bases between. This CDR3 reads CASSLESPDPGYTF. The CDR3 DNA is TGCGCCAGCAGCTTGGAAAGCCCGGACCCAGGCTACACCTTC.

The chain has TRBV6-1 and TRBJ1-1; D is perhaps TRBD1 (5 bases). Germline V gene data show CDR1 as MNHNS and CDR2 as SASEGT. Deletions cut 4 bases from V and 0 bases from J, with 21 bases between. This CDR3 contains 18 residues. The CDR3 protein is CASSGPRDVKAMNTEAFF. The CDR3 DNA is TGTGCCAGCAGTGGGCCTCGGGACGTAAAAGCAATGAACACTGAAGCTTTCTTT.